The T cell receptor (beta chain) described here comes from a study of cytomegalovirus exposure and HLA in healthy donors. The overall study: Earlier, some 180 million T cells were analyzed, and 117 million unique TCR beta sequences were found among them. Study findings and constraints: CMV serostatus stood as the only immune exposure information on hand. Highly shared variants forming one cluster were likely a sequencing artifact. Generally TCR sequences proved uncommon, though certain public TCRs appeared in numerous donors.

PCR amplification relied on 60 Vbeta primers (plus 13 Jbeta primers). The method was immunoSEQ multiplex PCR; TCRdb's version includes in-frame clones alone and lacks a portion of them. In the table there are some 110,000 clones, 82% of which are singletons. In germline, CDR1 is SEHNR, CDR2 FQNEAQ (reference sequence). Trimming left V 6 bases short and J 0 bases short, with 8 bases between. The CDR3 extends over 14 amino acids. A word on this clone: Its antigen is as yet unknown.

This sequence originates from a young man in good health and CMV-seropositive. The sequenced material came from PBMCs. The chain uses TRBV7-9 and TRBJ2-2, with unresolved D. CDR3 amino acids: CASRLDSNTGELFF. DNA of the CDR3: TGTGCCAGCAGACTCGACTCGAACACCGGGGAGCTGTTTTTT.